This TCR beta chain is drawn from a study of regulatory T cells in long-lasting Graves disease. This sample's time point: persistent/refractory GD, antithyroid drugs over 5 years with positive TRAb. PBMC RNA served as the TCR library source. Patients of an endocrinology department in Xi'an, China, were included. Building of the TCR beta libraries involved iRepertoire HTBI primers and Arm-PCR of CDR3 regions. From the multiplex PCR reads, TCRdb called clonotypes with MiXCR, one entry per CDR3 protein. The repertoire has 450,000 or so distinct CDR3 sequences, approximately 23% of them found once; the top ten carry around 14%. This CDR3 has 15 amino acids. Germline CDR1 and CDR2: KGHSH and LQKENI. V shed 0 bases, J shed 4 bases, and the junction held 4 bases outside the gene matches.

The material was peripheral blood mononuclear cells (PBMCs), obtained when the disease was refractory, from a patient treated with antithyroid drugs. This chain joins TRBV18 and TRBJ2-7, with 9 bases fitting TRBD2. The sequence came from a female donor with Graves disease. CDR3 sequence reads: CASSPPTLAGYEQYF. The CDR3 region has the DNA TGTGCCAGCTCACCACCAACCCTAGCGGGATACGAGCAGTACTTC.